Listed below are T cell receptor beta chains from one sample, sequenced in a study of identical twins. TCRdb fed the 5' RACE reads into MiXCR, producing one record per CDR3 protein. The data contain about 720,000 distinct CDR3 sequences, around 8.3% of them singletons. These data also formed part of another study, on yellow fever vaccine responses in identical twins.

Sequencing was performed on PBMCs. The receptors here all came from a woman aged 18-29 years in good health. Both conserved end residues are part of each CDR3.

V gene	J gene	CDR3 protein
TRBV21-1	TRBJ1-1	CASSKVDRGRTEAFF
TRBV5-1	TRBJ2-5	CASSSGLAGHQETQYF
TRBV3-1	TRBJ2-1	CASSQELSYIDEQFF
TRBV28	TRBJ1-2	CASSDGQENYGYTF
TRBV28	TRBJ2-7	CASSRTEIEQYF
TRBV19	TRBJ2-7	CASTGGQGSSYEQYF
TRBV5-5	TRBJ2-3	CASSSNRLQYF
TRBV7-2	TRBJ2-2	CASSAQAANTGELFF
TRBV11-1	TRBJ2-3	CASSLNPRWGASTDTQYF
TRBV6-4	TRBJ2-3	CASSDSNTDTQYF
TRBV6-5	TRBJ2-7	CASSYYEGSYEQYF
TRBV25-1	TRBJ2-1	CASSGTLLASIGSYNEQFF
TRBV20-1	TRBJ2-2	CSANSGMNTGELFF
TRBV28	TRBJ2-7	CASRGQGAYEQYF
TRBV28	TRBJ1-2	CASRTTGARYGYTF
TRBV12-3/TRBV12-4	TRBJ2-7	CASKDSLYEQYF
TRBV10-3	TRBJ2-5	CAISEYRVGTGSARRQETQYF
TRBV12-3/TRBV12-4	TRBJ2-7	CASSLGEAYKQYF
TRBV12-3/TRBV12-4	TRBJ2-5	CASTDLTGLVQETQYF
TRBV15	TRBJ2-5	CATSETGSETQYF
TRBV10-3	TRBJ1-5	CAIRGGTGDQPQHF
TRBV11-3	TRBJ2-2	CASSQWGSSGSEGLFF
TRBV7-6	TRBJ2-2	CASSLVPGLADTGELFF
TRBV9	TRBJ2-3	CASSVDRADTQYF
TRBV12-3/TRBV12-4	TRBJ2-1	CASSPEGQEASGRVYNEQFF
TRBV20-1	TRBJ2-7	CSARDSGRLSYEQYF
TRBV7-6	TRBJ2-3	CASSLKAGYTQYF
TRBV7-8	TRBJ2-1	CASSSLMGQRVPNEQFF
TRBV20-1	TRBJ2-2	CSANRDRGNTGELFF
TRBV4-1	TRBJ2-2	CASSHQGLPSTGELFF
TRBV3-1	TRBJ2-7	CASSPEAGLGVYEQYF
TRBV29-1	TRBJ1-1	CSVVKGGLNTEAFF
TRBV5-6	TRBJ2-7	CASSFRSVAYEQYF
TRBV12-3/TRBV12-4	TRBJ2-3	CASRFNRETDTQYF
TRBV28	TRBJ2-3	CASSSRTNTQYF
TRBV12-5	TRBJ2-3	CASGLVGGDTQYF
TRBV6-2/TRBV6-3	TRBJ2-7	CASSYSAGISSYEQYF
TRBV7-8	TRBJ2-2	CASSSWTSGIAGELFF
TRBV6-1	TRBJ1-1	CASSERTGGANEAFF
TRBV5-1	TRBJ2-7	CASSFIGNEQYF
TRBV5-6	TRBJ1-3	CASSFRRRDGNTIYF
TRBV7-9	TRBJ2-1	CASSFFPAGNEQFF
TRBV7-9	TRBJ2-7	CASSFRDYPYEQYF
TRBV4-1	TRBJ2-2	CASSLRQGFGELFF
TRBV5-6	TRBJ1-1	CASSLSGDVRFPEAFF
TRBV6-4	TRBJ2-2	CASSKTSGLANTGELFF
TRBV6-5	TRBJ1-2	CASSWGTGSYYGYTF
TRBV12-3/TRBV12-4	TRBJ2-3	CASSPAESGRRGDTQYF
TRBV4-3	TRBJ2-7	CASSQDLASGSSYEQYF
TRBV5-1	TRBJ2-7	CASKGRNAYEQYF
TRBV12-3/TRBV12-4	TRBJ2-1	CASSFSGRQFF
TRBV5-1	TRBJ2-2	CASSVGLQTGELFF